The 12 T cell receptor beta chains reported below all come from one sample, sequenced in a study of blood T cell repertoires in COVID-19. Here immunoSEQ multiplex PCR was the method, and the copy in TCRdb shows in-frame clones only, minus some. The repertoire holds more than 95,000 clones, with 84% as singletons. The specimen was peripheral blood. These TCRs come from a human donor in a cohort sampled during active or convalescent COVID-19.

The V gene is TRBV5-1, the J gene TRBJ2-5; D remains ambiguous. This CDR3 contains 14 residues. The germline V gene has CDR1 SGHRS and CDR2 YFSETQ. The V end was cut by 0 bases, the J end by 2 bases, with 8 bases between. DNA of the CDR3: TGCGCCAGCAGCTTGGTCGTCCTTCAAGAGACCCAGTACTTC. Translated, it gives CASSLVVLQETQYF.

This clone was recorded a few times. V usage is TRBV7-9 and J usage is TRBJ1-1; D unclear. CDR3 length: 14 residues. V was trimmed by 1 base and J by 2 bases, leaving 8 bases between them. Germline V gene sequence: CDR1 SEHNR, CDR2 FQNEAQ (reference sequence). CDR3 sequence reads: CASSLVAVNTEAFF. The CDR3 DNA sequence: TGTGCCAGCAGCTTAGTTGCGGTAAACACTGAAGCTTTCTTT.

The V call is TRBV13, the J call TRBJ1-2; 7 nucleotides match TRBD1. This CDR3 has 13 amino acids. The germline CDR1 and CDR2 sequences are PRHDT and FYEKMQ (reference sequence). V shed 3 bases and J 8 bases; nucleotides not matched to a gene: 6. The CDR3 protein is CASSLTGRIGYTF. The DNA of the CDR3 is TGTGCCAGCAGCTTGACAGGGCGGATCGGCTACACCTTC.

This chain links TRBV5-5 with TRBJ2-1, with D tentatively TRBD2 (6 bases). CDR1 is SGHKS, CDR2 YYEKEE, per germline (reference sequence). CDR3 size: 14 residues. The V end lost 4 bases, the J end lost 8 bases, and 16 bases lay between the germline ends. In DNA, the CDR3 is TGTGCCAGCAGCCCCCTGACTAGAAGGTATGAGCAGTTCTTC. This encodes CASSPLTRRYEQFF.

Points on this clone: The same CDR3 also results from other DNA sequences found in this sample. J is TRBJ2-1 and V is TRBV5-6, with D perhaps matching TRBD1 (5 bases). Deletions cut 0 bases from V and 4 bases from J, with 5 bases between. CDR3 length: 13 amino acids. Germline loops: CDR1 SGHDT, CDR2 YYEEEE. The CDR3 bases are TGTGCCAGCAGCTTGGGACAGTACAATGAGCAGTTCTTC. Translation: CASSLGQYNEQFF.

This clone has more than one count but fewer than ten. This rearrangement joins TRBV19 to TRBJ1-1, with 10 bases matching TRBD1. The V and J ends lost 1 base and 8 bases, in that order; junction bases with no gene match: 4. From germline, CDR1 is LNHDA and CDR2 SQIVND (reference sequence). This CDR3 region has 14 residues. CDR3 in amino acids: CASSIGETGGEAFF. The DNA of the CDR3 is TGTGCCAGTAGTATAGGGGAGACAGGGGGCGAAGCTTTCTTT.

The V gene is TRBV27, the J gene TRBJ1-6, with 11 bases aligning to TRBD1. The V gene's germline CDR1 is MNHEY and CDR2 SMNVEV (reference sequence). Germline trimming cut 6 bases from V and 12 bases from J; bases unmatched to any gene: 13. This CDR3 spans 16 amino acids. The CDR3 DNA is TGTGCCAGCAGCCTTCGTGGGACAGGGGGATACCGACCCCTCCACTTT. Translation: CASSLRGTGGYRPLHF.

The chain uses TRBV27 and TRBJ1-6; the D is unclear. V dropped 6 bases and J dropped 0 bases, with 9 bases sitting between them. Germline CDR1 reads MNHEY; CDR2 reads SMNVEV (reference sequence). The CDR3 spans 15 residues. The CDR3 nucleotides read TGTGCCAGCAGGGCACAAATCTCCTATAATTCACCCCTCCACTTT. Residues: CASRAQISYNSPLHF.

The CDR3 nucleotides are TGTGCCAGCAGCGTCCGGGGGGTTGGAGATACGCAGTATTTT. Translated: CASSVRGVGDTQYF. V is TRBV9 and J is TRBJ2-3, with TRBD2 identical over 7 bases. The junction had 5 bases not matched to a gene; V was cut back by 2 bases and J by 5 bases. Germline V gene data show CDR1 as SGDLS and CDR2 as YYNGEE. The CDR3 contains 14 residues.

This clone was detected only once. V is TRBV7-2 and J is TRBJ2-3; a weak D match, TRBD2 (7 bases). With 7 bases removed from V and 6 bases from J, the gap between germline ends came to 14 bases. This CDR3 is 13 amino acids long. Per germline, CDR1 SGHTA and CDR2 FQGNSA. CDR3 bases: TGTGCCAGCATCGGAGGGGGGGGTGATACGCAGTATTTT. As protein: CASIGGGGDTQYF.

This chain uses TRBV19 with TRBJ2-4; a weak D match, TRBD1 (8 bases). The CDR3 loop spans 16 amino acids. Per germline, CDR1 LNHDA and CDR2 SQIVND (reference sequence). V lost 2 bases and J lost 6, with 17 bases in between. The CDR3 DNA reads as TGTGCCAGTAGTATACCTTCGGACAGGGAGGGAAACATTCAGTACTTC. Protein: CASSIPSDREGNIQYF.

The genes are TRBV6-2 or TRBV6-3 and TRBJ2-3; 10 nucleotides match TRBD1. V lost 0 bases to trimming and J lost 4 bases; unmatched junction nucleotides: 4. Germline assignment: CDR1 MNHEY and CDR2 SVGEGT. The CDR3 consists of 16 residues. The CDR3 coding sequence is TGTGCCAGCAGTTACTCAGACAGGGGGCTCGCAGATACGCAGTATTTT. It encodes CASSYSDRGLADTQYF.